Below, 7 T cell receptor beta chains from the same sample are listed, as sequenced in a study of control samples from healthy donors and cancer patients. The repertoire was sequenced with immunoSEQ multiplex PCR; TCRdb's copy has only in-frame clones and lacks some. The top ten hold around 2% of the sample, which has 170,000 or so clones, more than 90% seen once. The source material was blood. The receptors were sampled from a woman aged 40 to 49 in good health.

This chain uses TRBV19 with TRBJ1-1; maybe TRBD1 (5 bases). The CDR3 sequence is 14 residues long. Germline V CDR1 and CDR2: LNHDA, SQIVND (reference sequence). V was trimmed by 9 bases and J by 3 bases, leaving 17 bases between them. The CDR3 nucleotides read TGTGCCAGCACCCGGGGCTTCAGAGACACTGAAGCTTTCTTT. It codes for CASTRGFRDTEAFF.

In this sample, this clone turned up once. The rearrangement uses TRBV7-9 and TRBJ2-1, with 7 bases that match TRBD1. There are 14 residues in the CDR3. CDR1 is SEHNR and CDR2 is FQNEAQ in the germline V gene (reference sequence). Trimming removed 4 bases from V and 0 bases from J; junction bases left unmatched: 0. CDR3 sequence reads: CASSSGGSYNEQFF. DNA of the CDR3: TGTGCCAGCAGCTCAGGGGGCTCCTACAATGAGCAGTTCTTC.

On this clone itself: Sequence at one end of the junction differs from germline and may be a read error. The sample carries other DNA sequences with the same CDR3. The genes are TRBV20-1 and TRBJ2-5; D may be TRBD1 or TRBD2 (5 bases each). Germline CDR1 is DFQATT and CDR2 is SNEGSKA (reference sequence). This CDR3 contains 11 residues. The CDR3 nucleotides read TGCAGTGCCAGAGAGGGGGAGACCCAGTACTTC. Translating gives CSAREGETQYF.

This chain joins TRBV20-1 and TRBJ2-5; 9 positions agree with TRBD1. The V gene's germline CDR1 is DFQATT and CDR2 SNEGSKA (reference sequence). Trimming cost V 3 bases and J 4 bases; bases outside gene matches: 9. The CDR3 is 15 residues long. The CDR3 region is CSASNPGQGGETQYF. For the CDR3, the DNA is TGCAGTGCTAGTAACCCGGGACAGGGAGGAGAGACCCAGTACTTC.

This clone is a singleton in its sample. The chain couples TRBV6-6 to TRBJ2-1; possibly TRBD2 for D (7 bases). CDR1 and CDR2 (germline): MNHNY, SVGAGI (reference sequence). Trimming pared 2 bases from V and 10 bases from J, leaving 21 bases between. This CDR3 region has 16 residues. In nucleotides, the CDR3 is TGTGCCAGCAGTTACCCCCGCGGCGGGGGCTCGGAAGAGCAGTTCTTC. It is translated as CASSYPRGGGSEEQFF.

The rearrangement uses TRBV3-1 (or the pseudogene TRBV3-2) and TRBJ2-3; either TRBD1 or TRBD2 may supply D (5 bases each). The germline V gene has CDR1 LGHDT and CDR2 YNNKEL (reference sequence). This CDR3 spans 13 amino acids. Trimming removed 3 bases from V and 7 bases from J, with 11 bases in between. The CDR3: CASSHGTRNTQYF. DNA of the CDR3: TGTGCCAGCAGCCATGGGACGCGGAATACGCAGTATTTT.

CDR3 in DNA: TGTGCCAGCGGAGCACAGCCGAACACTGAAGCTTTCTTT. This sequence encodes CASGAQPNTEAFF. The chain carries TRBV3-1 (or the pseudogene TRBV3-2) and TRBJ1-1; D ambiguous. This CDR3 region has 13 residues. The V gene's germline CDR1 is LGHDT and CDR2 YNNKEL (reference sequence). V lost 8 bases to trimming and J lost 1 base, with 11 bases between them.